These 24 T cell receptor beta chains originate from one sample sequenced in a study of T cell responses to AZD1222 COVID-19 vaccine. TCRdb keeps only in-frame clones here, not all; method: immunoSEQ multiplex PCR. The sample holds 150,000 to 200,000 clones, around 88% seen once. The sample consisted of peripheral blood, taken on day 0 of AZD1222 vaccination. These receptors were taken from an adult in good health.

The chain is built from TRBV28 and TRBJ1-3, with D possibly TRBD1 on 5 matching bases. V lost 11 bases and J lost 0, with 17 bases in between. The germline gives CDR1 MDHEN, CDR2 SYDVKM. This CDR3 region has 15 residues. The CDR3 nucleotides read TGTGCCGCTAGGGGACCGCGGAGCTCTGGAAACACCATATATTTT. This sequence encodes CAARGPRSSGNTIYF.

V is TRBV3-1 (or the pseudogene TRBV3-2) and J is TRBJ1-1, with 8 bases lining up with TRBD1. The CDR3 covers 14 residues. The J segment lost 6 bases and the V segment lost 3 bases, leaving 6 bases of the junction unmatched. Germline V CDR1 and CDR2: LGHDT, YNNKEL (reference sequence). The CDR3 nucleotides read TGTGCCAGCAGCCAGACAGGGGAGGGGGCTGAAGCTTTCTTT. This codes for CASSQTGEGAEAFF.

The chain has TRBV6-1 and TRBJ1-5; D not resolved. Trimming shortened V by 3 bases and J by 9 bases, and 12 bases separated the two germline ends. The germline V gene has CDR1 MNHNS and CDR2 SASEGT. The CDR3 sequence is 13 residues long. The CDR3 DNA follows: TGTGCCAGCAGTGACAGTTCCCCGATGCCCCAGCATTTT. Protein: CASSDSSPMPQHF.

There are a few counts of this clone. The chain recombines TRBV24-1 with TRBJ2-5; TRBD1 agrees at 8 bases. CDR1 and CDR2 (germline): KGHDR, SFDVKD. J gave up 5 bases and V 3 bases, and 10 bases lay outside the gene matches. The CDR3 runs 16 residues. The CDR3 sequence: CATSDPGQAVRETQYF. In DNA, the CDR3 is TGTGCCACCAGTGATCCGGGACAGGCGGTTCGGGAGACCCAGTACTTC.

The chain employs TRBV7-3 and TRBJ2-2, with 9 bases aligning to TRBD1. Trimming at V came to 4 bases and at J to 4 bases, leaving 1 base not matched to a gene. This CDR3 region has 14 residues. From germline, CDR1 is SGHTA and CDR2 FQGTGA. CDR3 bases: TGTGCCAGCAGCTCGACAGGGGGCACCGGGGAGCTGTTTTTT. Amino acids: CASSSTGGTGELFF.

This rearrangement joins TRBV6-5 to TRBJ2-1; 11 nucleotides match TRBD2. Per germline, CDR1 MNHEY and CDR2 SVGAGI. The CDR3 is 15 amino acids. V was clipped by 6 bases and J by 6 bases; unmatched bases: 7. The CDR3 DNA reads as TGTGCCAGCAGGCTAGCGGGGGGTAGGGGCAATGAGCAGTTCTTC. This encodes CASRLAGGRGNEQFF.

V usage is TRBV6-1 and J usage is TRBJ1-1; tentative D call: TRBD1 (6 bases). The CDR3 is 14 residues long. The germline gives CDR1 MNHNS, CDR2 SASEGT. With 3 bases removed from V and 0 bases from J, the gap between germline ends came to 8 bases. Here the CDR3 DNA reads TGTGCCAGCAGTGATCAGGGGATGAACACTGAAGCTTTCTTT. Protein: CASSDQGMNTEAFF.

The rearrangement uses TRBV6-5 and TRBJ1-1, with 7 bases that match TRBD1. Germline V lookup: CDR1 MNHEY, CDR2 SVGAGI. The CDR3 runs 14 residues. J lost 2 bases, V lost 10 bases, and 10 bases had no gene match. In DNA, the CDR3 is TGTGCCACGGGACCCGGGACAGCCAACACTGAAGCTTTCTTT. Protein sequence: CATGPGTANTEAFF.

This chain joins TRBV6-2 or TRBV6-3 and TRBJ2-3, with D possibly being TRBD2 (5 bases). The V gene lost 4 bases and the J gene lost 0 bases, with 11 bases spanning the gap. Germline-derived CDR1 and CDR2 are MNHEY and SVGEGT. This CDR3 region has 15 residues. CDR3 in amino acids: CASSFGLTSTDTQYF. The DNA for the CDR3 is TGTGCCAGCAGTTTCGGACTTACTAGCACAGATACGCAGTATTTT.

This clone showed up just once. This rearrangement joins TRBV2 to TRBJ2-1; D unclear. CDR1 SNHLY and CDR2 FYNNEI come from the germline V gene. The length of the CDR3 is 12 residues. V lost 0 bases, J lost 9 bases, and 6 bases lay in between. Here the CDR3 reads CASSEALGEQFF. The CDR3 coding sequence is TGTGCCAGCAGTGAAGCGCTTGGTGAGCAGTTCTTC.

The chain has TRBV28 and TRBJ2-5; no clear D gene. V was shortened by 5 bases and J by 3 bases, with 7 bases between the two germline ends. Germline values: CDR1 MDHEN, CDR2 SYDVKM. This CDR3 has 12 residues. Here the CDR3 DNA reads TGTGCCAGCAGTCGCATCAAAGAGACCCAGTACTTC. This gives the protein CASSRIKETQYF. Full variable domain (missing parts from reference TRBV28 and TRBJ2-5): DVKVTQSSRYLVKRTGEKVFLECVQDMDHENMFWYRQDPGLGLRLIYFSYDVKMKEKGDIPEGYSVSREKKERFSLILESASTNQTSMYLCASSRIKETQYFGPGTRLLVL.

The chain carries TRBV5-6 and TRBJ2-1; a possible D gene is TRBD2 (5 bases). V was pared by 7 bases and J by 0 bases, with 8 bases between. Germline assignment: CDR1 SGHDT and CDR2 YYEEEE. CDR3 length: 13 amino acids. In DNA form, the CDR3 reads TGTGCCAGCGAGGGTAGCTCCTACAATGAGCAGTTCTTC. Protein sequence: CASEGSSYNEQFF. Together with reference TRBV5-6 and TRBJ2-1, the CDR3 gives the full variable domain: DAGVTQSPTHLIKTRGQQVTLRCSPKSGHDTVSWYQQALGQGPQFIFQYYEEEERQRGNFPDRFSGHQFPNYSSELNVNALLLGDSALYLCASEGSSYNEQFFGPGTRLTVL.

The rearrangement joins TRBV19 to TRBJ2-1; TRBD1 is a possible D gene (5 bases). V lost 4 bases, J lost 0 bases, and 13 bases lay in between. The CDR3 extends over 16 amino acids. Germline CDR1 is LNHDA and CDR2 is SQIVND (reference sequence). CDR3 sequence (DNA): TGTGCCAGTAGTACCAGGGTGGCGACCTCCTACAATGAGCAGTTCTTC. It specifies CASSTRVATSYNEQFF.

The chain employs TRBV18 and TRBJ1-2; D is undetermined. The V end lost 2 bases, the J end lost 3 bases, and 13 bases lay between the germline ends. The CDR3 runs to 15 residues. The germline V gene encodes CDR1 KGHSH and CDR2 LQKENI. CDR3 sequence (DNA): TGTGCCAGCTCACCATACACCACGGCGGACTATGGCTACACCTTC. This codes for CASSPYTTADYGYTF.

As DNA, the CDR3 is TGTGCCAGCAGTTCTAGCGGGGGGGGAGATACGCAGTATTTT. Protein sequence: CASSSSGGGDTQYF. The gene calls are TRBV6-2 or TRBV6-3 and TRBJ2-3, with TRBD2 identical over 12 bases. CDR1 MNHEY and CDR2 SVGEGT come from the germline V gene. The CDR3 totals 14 residues. V was pared by 4 bases and J by 5 bases, with 1 base of the junction left unmatched.

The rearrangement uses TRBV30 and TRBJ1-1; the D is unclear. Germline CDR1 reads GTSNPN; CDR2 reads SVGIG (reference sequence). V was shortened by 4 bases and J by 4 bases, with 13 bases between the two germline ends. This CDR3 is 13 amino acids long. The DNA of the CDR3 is TGTGCCTGGACCCCCGCGGGAATCACTGAAGCTTTCTTT. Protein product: CAWTPAGITEAFF.

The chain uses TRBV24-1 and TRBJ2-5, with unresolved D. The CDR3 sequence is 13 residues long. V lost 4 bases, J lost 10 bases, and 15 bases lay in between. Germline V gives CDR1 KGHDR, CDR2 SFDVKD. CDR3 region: CATSEFGPWGQYF. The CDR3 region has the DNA TGTGCCACCAGTGAATTTGGGCCTTGGGGCCAGTACTTC.

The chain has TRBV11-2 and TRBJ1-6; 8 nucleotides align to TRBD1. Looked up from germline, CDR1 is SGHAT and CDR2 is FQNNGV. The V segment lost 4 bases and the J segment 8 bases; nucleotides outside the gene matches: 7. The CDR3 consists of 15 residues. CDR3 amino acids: CASSSTGTGDSPLHF. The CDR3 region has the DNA TGTGCCAGCAGCTCAACCGGGACAGGAGATTCACCCCTCCACTTT.

The CDR3: CASSSQGDHEQFF. The CDR3 DNA sequence: TGCGCCAGCAGCTCACAGGGCGACCATGAGCAGTTCTTC. V and J are TRBV5-1 and TRBJ2-1; possibly TRBD1 for D (6 bases). V was pared by 3 bases and J by 8 bases, with 12 bases between. The germline V gene encodes CDR1 SGHRS and CDR2 YFSETQ. The CDR3 is made up of 13 amino acids.

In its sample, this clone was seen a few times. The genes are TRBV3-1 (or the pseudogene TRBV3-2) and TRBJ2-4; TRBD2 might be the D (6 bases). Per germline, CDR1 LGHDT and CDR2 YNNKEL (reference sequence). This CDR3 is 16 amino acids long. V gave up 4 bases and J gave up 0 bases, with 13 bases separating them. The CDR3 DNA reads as TGTGCCAGCAGCCGATTAGCGGACCTAGCCAAAAACATTCAGTACTTC. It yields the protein CASSRLADLAKNIQYF.

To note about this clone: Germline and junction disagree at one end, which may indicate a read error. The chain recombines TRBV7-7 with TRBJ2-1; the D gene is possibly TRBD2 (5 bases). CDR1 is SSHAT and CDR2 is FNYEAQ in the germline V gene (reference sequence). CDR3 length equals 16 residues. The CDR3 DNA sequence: TGTGCTAGCAGCTTAGGAAATTTGGTGGCGGGCCATGAGCAGTTCTTC. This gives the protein CASSLGNLVAGHEQFF.

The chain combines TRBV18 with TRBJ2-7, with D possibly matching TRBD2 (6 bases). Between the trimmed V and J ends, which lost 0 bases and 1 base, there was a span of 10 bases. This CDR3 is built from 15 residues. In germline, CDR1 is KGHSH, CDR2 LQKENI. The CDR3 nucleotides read TGTGCCAGCTCACCACCGGGGGGAGGATCCTACGAGCAGTACTTC. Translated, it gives CASSPPGGGSYEQYF.

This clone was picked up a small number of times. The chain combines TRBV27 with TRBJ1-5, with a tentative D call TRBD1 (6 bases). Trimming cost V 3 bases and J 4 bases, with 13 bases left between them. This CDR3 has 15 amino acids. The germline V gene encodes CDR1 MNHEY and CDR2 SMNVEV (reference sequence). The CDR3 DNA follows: TGTGCCAGCAGTTTCAGCCAGGGGAGAAATCAGCCCCAGCATTTT. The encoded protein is CASSFSQGRNQPQHF.

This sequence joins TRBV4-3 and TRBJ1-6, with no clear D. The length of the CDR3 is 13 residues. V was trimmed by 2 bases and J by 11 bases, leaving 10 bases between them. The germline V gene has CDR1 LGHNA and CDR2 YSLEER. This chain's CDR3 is CASSQNGDAPLHF. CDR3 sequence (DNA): TGCGCCAGCAGCCAAAATGGGGATGCACCCCTCCACTTT.